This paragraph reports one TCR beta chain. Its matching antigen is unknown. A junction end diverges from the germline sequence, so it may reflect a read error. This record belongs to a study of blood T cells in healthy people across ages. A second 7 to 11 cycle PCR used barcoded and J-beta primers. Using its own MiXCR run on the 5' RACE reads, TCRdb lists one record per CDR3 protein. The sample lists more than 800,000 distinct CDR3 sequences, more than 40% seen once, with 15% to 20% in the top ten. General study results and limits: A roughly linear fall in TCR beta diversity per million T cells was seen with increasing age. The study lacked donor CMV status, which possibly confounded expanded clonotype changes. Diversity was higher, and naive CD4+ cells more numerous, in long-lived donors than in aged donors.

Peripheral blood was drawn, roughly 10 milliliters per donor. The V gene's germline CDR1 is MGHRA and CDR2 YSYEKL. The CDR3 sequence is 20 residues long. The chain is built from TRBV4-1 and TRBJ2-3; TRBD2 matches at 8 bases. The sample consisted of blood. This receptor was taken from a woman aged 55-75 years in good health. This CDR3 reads CASSQVILSGRATVTATQYF. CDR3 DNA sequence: TGCGCCAGCAGCCAAGTTATTCTTTCCGGGAGGGCCACGGTGACAGCTACGCAGTATTTT.